This TCR beta chain was captured by sequencing in a study of PD-1 blockade in classical Hodgkin lymphoma. Notes on the study in general: With CD4+ cells, TCR diversity rose significantly by C4D1, but not with CD8+ cells. TCR diversity at baseline was reported to be reduced in newly diagnosed patients relative to healthy donors. Partial responders and progressors had significantly lower baseline TCR diversity.

With regard to this clone: As yet, its antigen is unknown.

All patients experienced relapse after autologous stem cell transplantation, and brentuximab vedotin exposure was variable. This CDR3 comprises 14 residues. With 4 bases clipped from V and 4 bases from J, the junction kept 7 bases outside the gene matches. Looked up from germline, CDR1 is SGHDT and CDR2 is YYEEEE. The assay was immunoSEQ multiplex PCR, and TCRdb's table has in-frame clones only and misses some. The sample includes 84,000 or so clones, around 90% of them seen just once. This sequence joins TRBV5-6 and TRBJ1-2; 7 nucleotides agree with TRBD1. The sample consisted of peripheral blood mononuclear cells (PBMCs), taken before the second cycle of nivolumab. This sequence was found in a human donor with classical Hodgkin lymphoma. The CDR3, as DNA: TGTGCCAGCAGCACAGGGGCCGCTCGCTATGGCTACACCTTC. It yields the protein CASSTGAARYGYTF.